The 12 T cell receptor beta chains listed next were all sequenced from one sample in a study of response to subunit inactivated influenza vaccine. MiXCR, run by TCRdb on the RT-PCR reads, gives a single entry per CDR3 protein. The sample has some 850,000 distinct CDR3 sequences, about a fifth seen once. The sample consisted of PBMCs from blood, taken 4 to 6 days after vaccination. The source is a man aged 45-65 years who received an inactivated influenza vaccine.

This rearrangement joins TRBV2 to TRBJ2-3; D not certain. Trimming shortened V by 2 bases and J by 1 base, and 4 bases separated the two germline ends. Germline V gene lookup returns CDR1 SNHLY and CDR2 FYNNEI. CDR3 length: 13 residues. This CDR3 is CASSERRTDTQYF. The CDR3 bases are TGTGCCAGCAGTGAAAGGCGCACAGATACGCAGTATTTT. The complete variable domain, with remaining parts taken from reference TRBV2 and TRBJ2-3, reads EPEVTQTPSHQVTQMGQEVILRCVPISNHLYFYWYRQILGQKVEFLVSFYNNEISEKSEIFDDQFSVERPDGSNFTLKIRSTKLEDSAMYFCASSERRTDTQYFGPGTRLTVL.

This clonotype appeared a few times. The chain employs TRBV10-3 and TRBJ2-7, with unresolved D. The CDR3 totals 15 residues. V lost 0 bases to trimming and J lost 0 bases, with 9 bases between them. Germline lookup yields CDR1 ENHRY and CDR2 SYGVKD. The CDR3 DNA reads TGTGCCATCAGTGAGTCCTATGTCGTCTCCTACGAGCAGTACTTC. Residues: CAISESYVVSYEQYF.

The chain has TRBV5-1 and TRBJ2-7; 9 nucleotides line up with TRBD1. The V segment lost 4 bases and the J segment 6 bases; nucleotides outside the gene matches: 8. CDR3 length: 14 residues. Germline-derived CDR1 and CDR2 are SGHRS and YFSETQ. CDR3 coding DNA: TGCGCCAGCAGCGGGGGACAGGGAGGGGGCGAGCAGTACTTC. Its translation: CASSGGQGGGEQYF.

J is TRBJ2-1 and V is TRBV5-1, with unresolved D. The length of the CDR3 is 12 residues. Deletions cut 4 bases from V and 5 bases from J, with 7 bases between. Germline loops: CDR1 SGHRS, CDR2 YFSETQ. The CDR3 here is CASSDNDNEQFF. In nucleotides, the CDR3 is TGCGCCAGCAGCGACAATGACAATGAGCAGTTCTTC.

This clonotype was observed at least ten times. V usage is TRBV12-3 or TRBV12-4 and J usage is TRBJ2-5; D might be TRBD1 (6 bases). This CDR3 is 15 amino acids long. V was clipped by 5 bases and J by 4 bases, with 17 bases between them. CDR3 in amino acids: CASSQNLQGTETQYF. CDR3 coding DNA: TGTGCCAGCAGTCAGAACTTACAGGGTACAGAGACCCAGTACTTC.

This clonotype has just a few counts. The rearrangement links TRBV5-1 to TRBJ1-1; D call uncertain. CDR3 length: 13 amino acids. V was clipped by 4 bases and J by 4 bases, with 11 bases between them. Germline V gene lookup returns CDR1 SGHRS and CDR2 YFSETQ. CDR3 region: CASSTQWSTEAFF. Written as DNA, the CDR3 is TGCGCCAGCAGCACTCAATGGAGCACTGAAGCTTTCTTT.

This clonotype came up a few times. The V gene is TRBV12-3 or TRBV12-4, the J gene TRBJ2-7, with TRBD2 as a possible D gene (6 bases). Trimming shortened V by 6 bases and J by 1 base, and 13 bases separated the two germline ends. The CDR3 loop spans 14 amino acids. CDR3 coding DNA: TGTGCCAGCAGGATGGAGGGCCGGTCCTACGAGCAGTACTTC. This encodes CASRMEGRSYEQYF.

The chain links TRBV7-2 to TRBJ1-1; TRBD1 is a possible D gene (5 bases). The CDR3 runs 14 residues. Germline CDR1 is SGHTA and CDR2 is FQGNSA. V shed 0 bases and J shed 10 bases, with 15 bases lying between them. The CDR3 nucleotides read TGTGCCAGCAGCTTAGCGGGGGTGACGGGGGGAGCTTTCTTT. Translated, it gives CASSLAGVTGGAFF.

V and J are TRBV28 and TRBJ1-1; 8 bases map to TRBD1. Germline assignment: CDR1 MDHEN and CDR2 SYDVKM. The CDR3 length is 15 residues. Trimming at V came to 7 bases and at J to 0 bases, leaving 7 bases not matched to a gene. Here the CDR3 DNA reads TGTGCCAGCATCCAGGGGGCGGGAATGAACACTGAAGCTTTCTTT. Amino acid sequence: CASIQGAGMNTEAFF.

The DNA of the CDR3 is TGTGCCAGCAGCTTCCACGCGGGCACAGATACGCAGTATTTT. Its protein is CASSFHAGTDTQYF. The chain employs TRBV7-3 and TRBJ2-3, with D hard to call. V was clipped by 3 bases and J by 1 base, with 8 bases between them. Germline CDR1 and CDR2: SGHTA and FQGTGA. This CDR3 contains 14 residues.

Only a few counts were recorded for this clonotype. The rearrangement uses TRBV7-2 and TRBJ2-1; D not certain. CDR1 and CDR2 from the germline V gene are SGHTA and FQGNSA. Trimming shortened V by 1 base and J by 12 bases, and 13 bases separated the two germline ends. The CDR3 is 13 amino acids. The CDR3 nucleotides are TGTGCCAGCAGCTTAGATCCGGGCCTAGGGCAGTTCTTC. Translation: CASSLDPGLGQFF.

This clonotype was seen many times. This chain uses TRBV12-3 or TRBV12-4 with TRBJ2-1, with 9 bases that match TRBD2. Trimming cost V 6 bases and J 4 bases; bases outside gene matches: 4. The CDR3 is 14 amino acids. DNA of the CDR3: TGTGCCAGCAGGCTAGCGGGGCCTTACAATGAGCAGTTCTTC. Translating it yields CASRLAGPYNEQFF.